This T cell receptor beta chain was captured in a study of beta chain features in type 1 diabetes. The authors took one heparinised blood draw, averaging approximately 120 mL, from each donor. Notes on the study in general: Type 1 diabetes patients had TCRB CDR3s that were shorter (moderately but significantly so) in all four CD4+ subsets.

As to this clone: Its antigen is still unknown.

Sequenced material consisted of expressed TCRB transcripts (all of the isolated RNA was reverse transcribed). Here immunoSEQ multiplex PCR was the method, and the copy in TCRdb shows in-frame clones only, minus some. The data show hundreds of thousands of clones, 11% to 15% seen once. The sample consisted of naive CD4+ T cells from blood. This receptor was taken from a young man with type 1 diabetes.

The CDR3 here is CASSGNRGPGEKLFF. The CDR3 DNA reads as TGTGCCAGCAGCGGAAACAGGGGGCCGGGTGAAAAACTGTTTTTT. This chain connects TRBV7-2 to TRBJ1-4; 9 nucleotides agree with TRBD1. The CDR3 runs to 15 residues. V trimming: 5 bases; J trimming: 7 bases; junction bases outside the gene matches: 8. Per germline, CDR1 SGHTA and CDR2 FQGNSA. The full variable domain, rest sourced from reference TRBV7-2 and TRBJ1-4, is GAGVSQSPSNKVTEKGKDVELRCDPISGHTALYWYRQSLGQGLEFLIYFQGNSAPDKSGLPSDRFSAERTGGSVSTLTIQRTQQEDSAVYLCASSGNRGPGEKLFFGSGTQLSVL.